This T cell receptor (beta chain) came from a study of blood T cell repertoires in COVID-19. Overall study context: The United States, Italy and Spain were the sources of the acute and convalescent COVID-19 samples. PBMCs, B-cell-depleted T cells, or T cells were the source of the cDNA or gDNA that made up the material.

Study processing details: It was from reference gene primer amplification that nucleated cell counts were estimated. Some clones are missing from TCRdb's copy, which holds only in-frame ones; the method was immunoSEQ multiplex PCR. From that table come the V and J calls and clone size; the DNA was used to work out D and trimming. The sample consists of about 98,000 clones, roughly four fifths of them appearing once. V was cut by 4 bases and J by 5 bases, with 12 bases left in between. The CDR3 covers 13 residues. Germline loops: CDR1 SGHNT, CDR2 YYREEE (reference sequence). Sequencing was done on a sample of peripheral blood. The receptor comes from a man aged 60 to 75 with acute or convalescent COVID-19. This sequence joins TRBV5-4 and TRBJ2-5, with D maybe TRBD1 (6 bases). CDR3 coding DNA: TGTGCCAGCAGCCCCACAGGGTTGGAGACCCAGTACTTC. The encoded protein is CASSPTGLETQYF.